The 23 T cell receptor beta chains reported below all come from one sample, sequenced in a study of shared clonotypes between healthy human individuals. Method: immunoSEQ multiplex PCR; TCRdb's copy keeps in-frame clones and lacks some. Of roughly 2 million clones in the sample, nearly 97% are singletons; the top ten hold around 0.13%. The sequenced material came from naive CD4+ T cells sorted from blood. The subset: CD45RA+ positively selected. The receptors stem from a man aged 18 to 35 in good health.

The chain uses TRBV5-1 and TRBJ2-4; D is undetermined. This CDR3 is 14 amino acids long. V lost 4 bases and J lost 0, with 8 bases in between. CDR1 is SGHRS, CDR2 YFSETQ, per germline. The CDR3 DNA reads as TGCGCCAGCAGCCCACAGCTAGCCAAAAACATTCAGTACTTC. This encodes CASSPQLAKNIQYF.

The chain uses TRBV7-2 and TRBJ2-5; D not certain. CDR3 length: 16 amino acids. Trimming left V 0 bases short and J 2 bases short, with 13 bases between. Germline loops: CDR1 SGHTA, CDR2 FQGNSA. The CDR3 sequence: CASSLALSVNQETQYF. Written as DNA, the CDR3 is TGTGCCAGCAGCTTAGCGCTGAGCGTTAATCAAGAGACCCAGTACTTC.

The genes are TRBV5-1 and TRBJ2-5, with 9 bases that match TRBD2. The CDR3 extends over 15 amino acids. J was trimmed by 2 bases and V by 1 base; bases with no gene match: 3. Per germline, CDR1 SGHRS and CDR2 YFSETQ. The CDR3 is CASSLNSGGQETQYF. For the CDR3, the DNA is TGCGCCAGCAGCTTGAATAGCGGGGGACAAGAGACCCAGTACTTC.

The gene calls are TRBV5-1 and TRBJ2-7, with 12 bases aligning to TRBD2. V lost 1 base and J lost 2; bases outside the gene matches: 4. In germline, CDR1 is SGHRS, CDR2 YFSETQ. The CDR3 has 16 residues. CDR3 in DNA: TGCGCCAGCAGCTTGATGGCTAGCGGGAGGGCCTACGAGCAGTACTTC. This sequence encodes CASSLMASGRAYEQYF.

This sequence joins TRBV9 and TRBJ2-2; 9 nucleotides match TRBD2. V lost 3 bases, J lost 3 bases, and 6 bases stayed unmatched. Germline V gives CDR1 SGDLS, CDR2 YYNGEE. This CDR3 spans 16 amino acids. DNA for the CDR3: TGTGCCAGCAGCGCGGTAGCGGGGGCCCACACCGGGGAGCTGTTTTTT. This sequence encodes CASSAVAGAHTGELFF.

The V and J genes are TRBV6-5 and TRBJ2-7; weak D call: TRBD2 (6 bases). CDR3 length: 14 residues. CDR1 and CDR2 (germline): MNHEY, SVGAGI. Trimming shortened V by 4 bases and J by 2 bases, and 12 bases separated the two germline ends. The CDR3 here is CASSSRGPPYEQYF. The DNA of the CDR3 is TGTGCCAGCAGTTCGCGGGGCCCTCCCTACGAGCAGTACTTC.

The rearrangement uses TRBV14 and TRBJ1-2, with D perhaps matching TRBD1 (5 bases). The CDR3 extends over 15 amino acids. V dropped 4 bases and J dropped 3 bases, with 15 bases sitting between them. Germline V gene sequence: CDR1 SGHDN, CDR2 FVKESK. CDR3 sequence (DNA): TGTGCCAGCAGCCGTGTAGGGGTCTCTGACTATGGCTACACCTTC. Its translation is CASSRVGVSDYGYTF. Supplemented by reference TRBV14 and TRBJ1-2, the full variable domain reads EAGVTQFPSHSVIEKGQTVTLRCDPISGHDNLYWYRRVMGKEIKFLLHFVKESKQDESGMPNNRFLAERTGGTYSTLKVQPAELEDSGVYFCASSRVGVSDYGYTFGSGTRLTVV.

Here the CDR3 DNA reads TGTGCCAGCAGCTTTTTGGCCCTAGCGGCTACCTACGAGCAGTACTTC. Translation: CASSFLALAATYEQYF. The gene calls are TRBV7-9 and TRBJ2-7; 7 bases are a match to TRBD2. Germline V gene sequence: CDR1 SEHNR, CDR2 FQNEAQ (reference sequence). The V gene end was trimmed by 3 bases and the J gene end by 2 bases; junction bases not matched to a gene: 10. The CDR3 runs 16 residues.

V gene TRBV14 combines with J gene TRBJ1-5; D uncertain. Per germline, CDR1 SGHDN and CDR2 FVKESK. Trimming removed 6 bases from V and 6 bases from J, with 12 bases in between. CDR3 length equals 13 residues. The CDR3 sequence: CASRVGTRQPQHF. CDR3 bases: TGTGCCAGCAGGGTAGGTACTCGTCAGCCCCAGCATTTT.

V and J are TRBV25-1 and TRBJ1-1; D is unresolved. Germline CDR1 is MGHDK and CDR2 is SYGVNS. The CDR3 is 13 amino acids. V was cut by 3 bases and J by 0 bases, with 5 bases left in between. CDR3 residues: CASSELMNTEAFF. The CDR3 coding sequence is TGTGCCAGCAGTGAGTTGATGAACACTGAAGCTTTCTTT. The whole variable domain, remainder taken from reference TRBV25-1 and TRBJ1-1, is EADIYQTPRYLVIGTGKKITLECSQTMGHDKMYWYQQDPGMELHLIHYSYGVNSTEKGDLSSESTVSRIRTEHFPLTLESARPSHTSQYLCASSELMNTEAFFGQGTRLTVV.

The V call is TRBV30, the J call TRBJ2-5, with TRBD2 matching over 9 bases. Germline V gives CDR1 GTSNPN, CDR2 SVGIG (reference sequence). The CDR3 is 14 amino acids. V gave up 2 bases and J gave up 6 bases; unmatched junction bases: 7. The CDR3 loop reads CAWSLAGGQKTQYF. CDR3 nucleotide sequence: TGTGCCTGGAGTTTGGCGGGGGGGCAGAAGACCCAGTACTTC.

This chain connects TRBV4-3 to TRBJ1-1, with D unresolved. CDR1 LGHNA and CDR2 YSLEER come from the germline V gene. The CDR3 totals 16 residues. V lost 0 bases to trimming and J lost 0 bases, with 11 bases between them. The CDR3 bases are TGCGCCAGCAGCCAAGAATTCAGCCGCATGAACACTGAAGCTTTCTTT. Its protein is CASSQEFSRMNTEAFF.

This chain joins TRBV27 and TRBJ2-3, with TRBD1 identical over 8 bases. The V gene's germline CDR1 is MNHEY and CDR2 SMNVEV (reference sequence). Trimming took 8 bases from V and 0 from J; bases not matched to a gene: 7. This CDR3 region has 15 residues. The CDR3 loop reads CASWDRPLSTDTQYF. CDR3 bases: TGTGCCAGCTGGGACAGGCCTCTTAGCACAGATACGCAGTATTTT.

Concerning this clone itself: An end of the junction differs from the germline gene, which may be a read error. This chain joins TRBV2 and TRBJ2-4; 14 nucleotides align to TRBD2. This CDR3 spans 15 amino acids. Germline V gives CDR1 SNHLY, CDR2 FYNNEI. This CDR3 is CASSARTSGGSPQSF. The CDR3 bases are TGTGCCAGCAGCGCACGGACTAGCGGGGGGAGTCCTCAAAGCTTC.

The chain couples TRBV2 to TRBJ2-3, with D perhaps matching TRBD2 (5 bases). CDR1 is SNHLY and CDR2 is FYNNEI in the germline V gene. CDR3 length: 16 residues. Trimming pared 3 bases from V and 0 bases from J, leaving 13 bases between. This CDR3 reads CASSEPLVRSTDTQYF. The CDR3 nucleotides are TGTGCCAGCAGTGAGCCACTAGTGCGAAGCACAGATACGCAGTATTTT. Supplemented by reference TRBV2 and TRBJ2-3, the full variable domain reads EPEVTQTPSHQVTQMGQEVILRCVPISNHLYFYWYRQILGQKVEFLVSFYNNEISEKSEIFDDQFSVERPDGSNFTLKIRSTKLEDSAMYFCASSEPLVRSTDTQYFGPGTRLTVL.

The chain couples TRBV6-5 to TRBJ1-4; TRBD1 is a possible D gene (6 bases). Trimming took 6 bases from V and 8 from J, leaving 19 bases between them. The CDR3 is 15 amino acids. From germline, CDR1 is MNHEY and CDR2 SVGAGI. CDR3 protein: CASRRSHQGREKLFF. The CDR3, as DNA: TGTGCCAGCAGAAGAAGTCATCAGGGGCGAGAAAAACTGTTTTTT.

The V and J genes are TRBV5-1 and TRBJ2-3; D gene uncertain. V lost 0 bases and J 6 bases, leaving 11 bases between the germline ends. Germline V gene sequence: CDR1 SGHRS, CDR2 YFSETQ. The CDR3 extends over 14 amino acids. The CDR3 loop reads CASSLGPTGDTQYF. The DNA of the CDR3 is TGCGCCAGCAGCTTGGGTCCAACCGGGGATACGCAGTATTTT.

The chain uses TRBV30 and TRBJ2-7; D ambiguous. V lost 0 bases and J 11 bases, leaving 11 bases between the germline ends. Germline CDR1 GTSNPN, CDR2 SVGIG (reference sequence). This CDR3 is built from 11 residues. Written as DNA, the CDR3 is TGTGCCTGGAGTGTAGAGACAAGGGAGTACTTC. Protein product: CAWSVETREYF.

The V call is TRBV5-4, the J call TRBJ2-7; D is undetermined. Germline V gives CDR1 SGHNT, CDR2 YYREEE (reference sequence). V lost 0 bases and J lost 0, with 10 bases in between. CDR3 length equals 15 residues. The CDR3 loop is CASSLGGKSSYEQYF. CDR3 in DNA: TGTGCCAGCAGCTTGGGGGGTAAATCCTCCTACGAGCAGTACTTC.

CDR3 protein: CASSLLRTSGEQYF. Written as DNA, the CDR3 is TGTGCCAGCAGCTTACTCAGGACTAGCGGCGAGCAGTACTTC. V usage is TRBV7-2 and J usage is TRBJ2-7; 10 bases match TRBD2. The CDR3 runs to 14 residues. CDR1 and CDR2 (germline): SGHTA, FQGNSA. V was pared by 2 bases and J by 6 bases, with 4 bases of the junction left unmatched.

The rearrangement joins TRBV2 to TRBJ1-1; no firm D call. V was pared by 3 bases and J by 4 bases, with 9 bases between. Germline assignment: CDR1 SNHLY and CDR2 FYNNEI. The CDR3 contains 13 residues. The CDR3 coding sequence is TGTGCCAGCAGTGATGAGTTTACCACTGAAGCTTTCTTT. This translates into CASSDEFTTEAFF. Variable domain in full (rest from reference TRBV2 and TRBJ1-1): EPEVTQTPSHQVTQMGQEVILRCVPISNHLYFYWYRQILGQKVEFLVSFYNNEISEKSEIFDDQFSVERPDGSNFTLKIRSTKLEDSAMYFCASSDEFTTEAFFGQGTRLTVV.

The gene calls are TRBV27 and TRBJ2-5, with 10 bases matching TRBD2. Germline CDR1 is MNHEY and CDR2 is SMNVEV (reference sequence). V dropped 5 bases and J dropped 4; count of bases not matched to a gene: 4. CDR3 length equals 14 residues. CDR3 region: CASSGGTSVETQYF. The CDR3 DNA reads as TGTGCCAGCAGTGGAGGGACTAGCGTAGAGACCCAGTACTTC.

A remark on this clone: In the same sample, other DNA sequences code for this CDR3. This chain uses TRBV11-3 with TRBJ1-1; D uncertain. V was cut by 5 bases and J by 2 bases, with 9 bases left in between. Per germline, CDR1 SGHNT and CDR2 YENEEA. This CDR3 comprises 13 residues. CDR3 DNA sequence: TGTGCCAGCAGCCGAGGGATAAACACTGAAGCTTTCTTT. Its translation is CASSRGINTEAFF.